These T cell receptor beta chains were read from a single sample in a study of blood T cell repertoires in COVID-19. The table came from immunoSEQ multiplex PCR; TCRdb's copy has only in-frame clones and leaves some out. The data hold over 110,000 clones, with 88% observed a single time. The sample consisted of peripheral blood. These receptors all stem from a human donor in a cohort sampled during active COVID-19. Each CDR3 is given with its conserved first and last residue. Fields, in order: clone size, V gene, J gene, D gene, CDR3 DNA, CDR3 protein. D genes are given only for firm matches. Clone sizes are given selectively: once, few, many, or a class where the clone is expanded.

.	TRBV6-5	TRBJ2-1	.	TGTGCCAGCAGACCCACCAGCTCCTACAATGAGCAGTTCTTC	CASRPTSSYNEQFF
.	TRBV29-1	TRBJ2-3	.	TGCAGCGCTGCTAGTGACAGCCAGCACACAGATACGCAGTATTTT	CSAASDSQHTDTQYF
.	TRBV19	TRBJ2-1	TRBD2	TGTGCCAGTAGTACCCGAGGACTAGCGGGGGGTCTCTACAATGAGCAGTTCTTC	CASSTRGLAGGLYNEQFF
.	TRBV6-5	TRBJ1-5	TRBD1	TGTGCCAGCAGCCGTACAGGGGGCGGACAGCCCCAGCATTTT	CASSRTGGGQPQHF
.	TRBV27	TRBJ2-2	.	TGTGCCAGCAGTCTCTACACCGGGGAGCTGTTTTTT	CASSLYTGELFF
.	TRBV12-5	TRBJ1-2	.	TGTGCTAGTGGTTTGGGGGGCGGATCACCGTATGGCTACACCTTC	CASGLGGGSPYGYTF
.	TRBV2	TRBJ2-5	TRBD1	TGTGCCAGCAGAGAGGGGACAGGGGCTAGGGAGACCCAGTACTTC	CASREGTGARETQYF
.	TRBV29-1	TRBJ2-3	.	TGCAGCGTAGCTAGCACAGATACGCAGTATTTT	CSVASTDTQYF
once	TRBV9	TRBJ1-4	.	TGTGCCAGCAGCGTAGGGGGAGGAAGGACCCTCGAAAAACTGTTTTTT	CASSVGGGRTLEKLFF
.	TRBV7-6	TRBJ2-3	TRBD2	TGTGCCAGCAGCTTAGGCGGCGGGGGGGCAGCGTATTTT	CASSLGGGGAAYF
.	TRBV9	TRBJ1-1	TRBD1	TGTGCCAGCAGCCTCGGACAGGGGGGCACTGAAGCTTTCTTT	CASSLGQGGTEAFF
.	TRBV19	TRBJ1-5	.	TGTGCCAGTACGACACCACCGAATCAGCCCCAGCATTTT	CASTTPPNQPQHF
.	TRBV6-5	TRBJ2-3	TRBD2	TGTGCCAGCACCGGACTAGCGGGGGGCCCGACGCAGTATTTT	CASTGLAGGPTQYF
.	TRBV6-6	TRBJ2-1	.	TGTGCCAGCAGTTACGCCGGGGGATGGGGCAATGAGCAGTTCTTC	CASSYAGGWGNEQFF
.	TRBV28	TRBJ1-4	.	TGTGCCAGCAGTTTGAGGGACTCTAATGAAAAACTGTTTTTT	CASSLRDSNEKLFF
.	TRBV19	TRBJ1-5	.	TGTGCCAGTAGTGCTCAGGGATTAGAAAATCAGCCCCAGCATTTT	CASSAQGLENQPQHF
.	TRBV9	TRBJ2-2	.	TGTGCCAGCAGCGTAGGAGTTACCGGGGAGCTGTTTTTT	CASSVGVTGELFF